Listed here are 22 T cell receptor beta chains from one sample, sequenced in a study of cytotoxic CD8 clonotypes in ibrutinib-treated CLL. Sequenced by immunoSEQ multiplex PCR; TCRdb stores in-frame clones only, minus some. The data contain about 310,000 clones, 80% of them singletons. Material: PBMCs, obtained before ibrutinib treatment. Receptors originate from a human donor with chronic lymphocytic leukemia.

The rearrangement uses TRBV19 and TRBJ1-1, with unresolved D. V was shortened by 6 bases and J by 3 bases, with 17 bases between the two germline ends. The CDR3 runs to 15 residues. The germline gives CDR1 LNHDA, CDR2 SQIVND (reference sequence). The CDR3 region has the DNA TGTGCCAGTAGCCTGACCAGGACTGGGGACACTGAAGCTTTCTTT. Its translation is CASSLTRTGDTEAFF.

The chain combines TRBV27 with TRBJ1-2; TRBD1 matches 8 bases. The germline gives CDR1 MNHEY, CDR2 SMNVEV (reference sequence). J was trimmed by 5 bases and V by 4 bases; bases with no gene match: 9. The CDR3 runs 15 residues. Here the CDR3 reads CASSWDRPLGYGYTF. The CDR3 DNA follows: TGTGCCAGCAGTTGGGACAGGCCTCTAGGGTATGGCTACACCTTC.

A few counts support this clone. The chain joins TRBV19 to TRBJ2-2, with D perhaps matching TRBD1 or TRBD2 (5 bases each). This CDR3 contains 14 residues. Germline CDR1 reads LNHDA; CDR2 reads SQIVND (reference sequence). Trimming pared 1 base from V and 6 bases from J, leaving 9 bases between. The CDR3 region is CASSIVGVAGELFF. The DNA for the CDR3 is TGTGCCAGTAGTATAGTGGGGGTGGCCGGGGAGCTGTTTTTT.

The rearrangement joins TRBV4-3 to TRBJ2-7, with 8 bases fitting TRBD1. The CDR3 is made up of 16 amino acids. Germline V gene data show CDR1 as LGHNA and CDR2 as YSLEER. Trimming removed 0 bases from V and 2 bases from J; junction bases left unmatched: 6. The CDR3 is CASSQDTGGVPYEQYF. CDR3 in DNA: TGCGCCAGCAGCCAAGATACAGGGGGTGTCCCCTACGAGCAGTACTTC.

The chain recombines TRBV7-8 with TRBJ2-7; tentatively, D is TRBD1 (6 bases). Germline V gene sequence: CDR1 SGHVS, CDR2 FQNEAQ. V gave up 5 bases and J gave up 1 base, with 12 bases separating them. The CDR3 has 14 amino acids. The CDR3 sequence is CASSLYRVSYEQYF. For the CDR3, the DNA is TGTGCCAGCAGCCTCTACAGGGTATCCTACGAGCAGTACTTC.

This clone was counted a single time. This rearrangement joins TRBV2 to TRBJ2-2; possibly TRBD2 for D (6 bases). This CDR3 spans 15 amino acids. Germline CDR1 is SNHLY and CDR2 is FYNNEI. Trimming took 3 bases from V and 4 from J, leaving 12 bases between them. The CDR3 region is CASSDVGGSTGELFF. The CDR3 nucleotides are TGTGCCAGCAGTGACGTGGGGGGTAGCACCGGGGAGCTGTTTTTT.

V gene TRBV19 combines with J gene TRBJ2-5, with D unclear. This CDR3 has 13 residues. Trimming pared 1 base from V and 0 bases from J, leaving 3 bases between. The germline V gene encodes CDR1 LNHDA and CDR2 SQIVND (reference sequence). The CDR3 loop is CASSIGNQETQYF. The CDR3 DNA sequence: TGTGCCAGTAGTATAGGCAACCAAGAGACCCAGTACTTC. The full variable domain, completed using reference TRBV19 and TRBJ2-5, is DGGITQSPKYLFRKEGQNVTLSCEQNLNHDAMYWYRQDPGQGLRLIYYSQIVNDFQKGDIAEGYSVSREKKESFPLTVTSAQKNPTAFYLCASSIGNQETQYFGPGTRLLVL.

The rearrangement uses TRBV7-2 and TRBJ2-3; D unclear. This CDR3 spans 15 amino acids. Germline CDR1 reads SGHTA; CDR2 reads FQGNSA. Trimming took 1 base from V and 6 from J, leaving 14 bases between them. The CDR3 region has the DNA TGTGCCAGCAGCTTAGGTGGGCTAACACCCGATACGCAGTATTTT. Amino acid sequence: CASSLGGLTPDTQYF.

The chain uses TRBV10-3 and TRBJ1-2; possible D gene TRBD1, 6 bases. The germline gives CDR1 ENHRY, CDR2 SYGVKD. The CDR3 spans 13 residues. The V end lost 9 bases, the J end lost 4 bases, and 15 bases lay between the germline ends. CDR3 DNA: TGTGCCATTCGGATCCTGGACAGCTATGGCTACACCTTC. The encoded protein is CAIRILDSYGYTF.

The chain joins TRBV5-1 to TRBJ2-7; D is ambiguous. The V and J ends lost 0 bases and 1 base respectively, with 11 bases between them. The germline V gene encodes CDR1 SGHRS and CDR2 YFSETQ. The CDR3 totals 15 residues. The CDR3 loop reads CASSLAIGRSYEQYF. The CDR3 DNA is TGCGCCAGCAGCTTGGCTATAGGCCGGTCCTACGAGCAGTACTTC.

The rearrangement links TRBV7-8 to TRBJ2-5; TRBD1 aligns across 7 bases. The CDR3 totals 14 residues. V lost 5 bases to trimming and J lost 1 base; unmatched junction nucleotides: 4. The V gene's germline CDR1 is SGHVS and CDR2 FQNEAQ. The CDR3 region is CASSKGQIQETQYF. The CDR3 DNA follows: TGTGCCAGCAGCAAGGGACAGATCCAAGAGACCCAGTACTTC. Full variable domain (missing parts from reference TRBV7-8 and TRBJ2-5): GAGVSQSPRYKVAKRGQDVALRCDPISGHVSLFWYQQALGQGPEFLTYFQNEAQLDKSGLPSDRFFAERPEGSVSTLKIQRTQQEDSAVYLCASSKGQIQETQYFGPGTRLLVL.

The rearrangement joins TRBV4-3 to TRBJ1-1, with D possibly TRBD1 on 6 matching bases. The CDR3 contains 15 residues. CDR1 LGHNA and CDR2 YSLEER come from the germline V gene. Trimming removed 0 bases from V and 4 bases from J, with 12 bases in between. The DNA for the CDR3 is TGCGCCAGCAGCCAAGATCTGGGGGCCGGCACTGAAGCTTTCTTT. It yields the protein CASSQDLGAGTEAFF.

V usage is TRBV27 and J usage is TRBJ2-7, with D unclear. Germline CDR1 and CDR2: MNHEY and SMNVEV (reference sequence). The V end was cut by 6 bases, the J end by 3 bases, with 12 bases between. The CDR3 sequence is 13 residues long. The CDR3 coding sequence is TGTGCCAGCAGCCGTACCGGATTCTACGAGCAGTACTTC. Protein: CASSRTGFYEQYF.

This clone has just one count. The chain uses TRBV5-6 and TRBJ2-3; the match to TRBD2 covers 8 bases. V lost 6 bases and J lost 5; bases outside the gene matches: 8. This CDR3 comprises 14 residues. Germline V gene lookup returns CDR1 SGHDT and CDR2 YYEEEE. The CDR3 DNA sequence: TGTGCCAGCACCCTTGGACTAGCTATAGATACGCAGTATTTT. It yields the protein CASTLGLAIDTQYF.

The chain is built from TRBV18 and TRBJ1-2; 10 bases are a match to TRBD1. CDR1 is KGHSH, CDR2 LQKENI, per germline. The V gene end was trimmed by 3 bases and the J gene end by 2 bases; junction bases not matched to a gene: 3. This CDR3 is 15 amino acids long. This chain's CDR3 is CASSPGTGANYGYTF. The CDR3 bases are TGTGCCAGCTCACCCGGGACAGGGGCCAACTATGGCTACACCTTC.

This chain uses TRBV4-3 with TRBJ1-1; 7 nucleotides align to TRBD1. With V trimmed by 2 bases and J by 10 bases, 7 bases remained unmatched. This CDR3 has 13 amino acids. Germline V gene data show CDR1 as LGHNA and CDR2 as YSLEER. CDR3 protein: CASSQRQGSGAFF. CDR3 coding DNA: TGCGCCAGCAGCCAACGACAGGGAAGTGGAGCTTTCTTT.

The genes are TRBV27 and TRBJ2-5; D perhaps matches TRBD2 (5 bases). Germline V CDR1 and CDR2: MNHEY, SMNVEV (reference sequence). V gave up 8 bases and J gave up 5 bases, with 18 bases separating them. CDR3 size: 14 residues. The CDR3 region has the DNA TGTGCCAGCTCCACTAGTCCCCCTCCGGAGACCCAGTACTTC. Translated, it gives CASSTSPPPETQYF.

The chain carries TRBV2 and TRBJ1-1; D not resolved. The CDR3 length is 14 residues. V was trimmed by 4 bases and J by 0 bases, leaving 9 bases between them. Germline V lookup: CDR1 SNHLY, CDR2 FYNNEI. CDR3 bases: TGTGCCAGCAGTGCGAGTTTCATGAACACTGAAGCTTTCTTT. Amino acid sequence: CASSASFMNTEAFF.

J is TRBJ2-5 and V is TRBV5-1; a weak D match, TRBD2 (6 bases). The V and J ends lost 2 bases and 4 bases respectively, with 12 bases between them. This CDR3 region has 14 residues. CDR1 is SGHRS, CDR2 YFSETQ, per germline. The CDR3, as DNA: TGCGCCAGCAGCTTACCGGGAGTCCTAGAGACCCAGTACTTC. This sequence encodes CASSLPGVLETQYF.

This sequence joins TRBV4-3 and TRBJ1-5; D is unresolved. V was cut by 4 bases and J by 3 bases, with 10 bases left in between. The CDR3 extends over 14 amino acids. Germline loops: CDR1 LGHNA, CDR2 YSLEER. CDR3 residues: CASSLNINNQPQHF. In nucleotides, the CDR3 is TGCGCCAGCAGCCTAAACATAAACAATCAGCCCCAGCATTTT.

In its sample, this clone was seen a few times. The chain employs TRBV5-4 and TRBJ1-2; D is unclear. Germline loops: CDR1 SGHNT, CDR2 YYREEE (reference sequence). The length of the CDR3 is 16 residues. Deletions cut 0 bases from V and 3 bases from J, with 15 bases between. The CDR3 reads CASSLALARQHYGYTF. For the CDR3, the DNA is TGTGCCAGCAGCTTGGCCTTGGCGAGGCAGCACTATGGCTACACCTTC.

The chain recombines TRBV5-4 with TRBJ2-3, with TRBD2 identical over 8 bases. Germline V gene lookup returns CDR1 SGHNT and CDR2 YYREEE (reference sequence). This CDR3 has 16 amino acids. Trimming took 3 bases from V and 3 from J; bases not matched to a gene: 9. This chain's CDR3 is CASSSVSGIVTDTQYF. For the CDR3, the DNA is TGTGCCAGCAGCTCAGTTAGCGGGATTGTGACAGATACGCAGTATTTT.